The 19 T cell receptor beta chains below come from one sample, sequenced in a study of T cells and Merkel cell carcinoma outcomes. Using immunoSEQ multiplex PCR, the repertoire was profiled, and TCRdb retains in-frame clones only, with some absent. Found here are 1,500 to 2,000 clones, 80% to 95% of them singletons; the top ten hold about 4%. Source material: tumor tissue from Merkel cell carcinoma. Receptors were obtained from a human donor with Merkel cell carcinoma.

V usage is TRBV15 and J usage is TRBJ1-1; D is ambiguous. V dropped 5 bases and J dropped 1 base, with 8 bases sitting between them. This CDR3 is 13 amino acids long. Germline assignment: CDR1 LNHNV and CDR2 YYDKDF (reference sequence). CDR3 nucleotide sequence: TGTGCCACCAGCTTATACACGAACACTGAAGCTTTCTTT. Amino acids: CATSLYTNTEAFF.

J is TRBJ2-7 and V is TRBV7-6; D is unresolved. Germline V CDR1 and CDR2: SGHVS, FNYEAQ. The CDR3 is 13 amino acids. Trimming cost V 5 bases and J 0 bases, with 8 bases left between them. The CDR3 nucleotides are TGTGCCAGCAGCGTAGTTGACTCCTACGAGCAGTACTTC. Amino acids: CASSVVDSYEQYF.

The chain recombines TRBV28 with TRBJ2-6, with D possibly being TRBD1 (5 bases). CDR1 is MDHEN, CDR2 SYDVKM, per germline. The V and J ends lost 6 bases and 1 base respectively, with 10 bases between them. This CDR3 has 15 residues. CDR3: CASSPQGSGANVLTF. The CDR3 region has the DNA TGTGCCAGCAGCCCCCAGGGATCTGGGGCCAACGTCCTGACTTTC.

The chain recombines TRBV7-3 with TRBJ1-1; D ambiguous. Between the trimmed V and J ends, which lost 3 bases and 1 base, there was a span of 6 bases. The CDR3 sequence is 13 residues long. In germline, CDR1 is SGHTA, CDR2 FQGTGA. The CDR3 here is CASSFSGNTEAFF. In DNA, the CDR3 is TGTGCCAGCAGCTTCAGTGGGAACACTGAAGCTTTCTTT. Full variable domain (rest looked up from reference TRBV7-3 and TRBJ1-1): GAGVSQTPSNKVTEKGKYVELRCDPISGHTALYWYRQSLGQGPEFLIYFQGTGAADDSGLPNDRFFAVRPEGSVSTLKIQRTERGDSAVYLCASSFSGNTEAFFGQGTRLTVV.

The chain has TRBV28 and TRBJ2-7; D remains unclear. V was pared by 3 bases and J by 3 bases, with 15 bases between. The CDR3 spans 15 residues. Germline V gene sequence: CDR1 MDHEN, CDR2 SYDVKM. In nucleotides, the CDR3 is TGTGCCAGCAGTTTGAGTGGTCCAAGGAGCTACGAGCAGTACTTC. Its protein product is CASSLSGPRSYEQYF.

V is TRBV6-5 and J is TRBJ1-5, with unresolved D. The CDR3 covers 14 residues. The germline gives CDR1 MNHEY, CDR2 SVGAGI. Trimming pared 2 bases from V and 8 bases from J, leaving 13 bases between. The CDR3 reads CASSYGGVNEPQHF. In DNA, the CDR3 is TGTGCCAGCAGTTACGGCGGGGTAAATGAGCCCCAGCATTTT.

This clone was seen just once. The CDR3 DNA sequence: TGTGCCAGCAGCGCCGGACAGGGGCCCATGCCCCAGCATTTT. This codes for CASSAGQGPMPQHF. This chain uses TRBV9 with TRBJ1-5; 9 bases are a match to TRBD1. This CDR3 contains 14 residues. CDR1 and CDR2 from the germline V gene are SGDLS and YYNGEE. The V and J ends lost 3 bases and 9 bases, in that order; junction bases with no gene match: 7.

The chain carries TRBV6-6 and TRBJ1-1; TRBD1 might be the D (5 bases). The CDR3 extends over 13 amino acids. Trimming removed 7 bases from V and 5 bases from J, with 14 bases in between. CDR1 MNHNY and CDR2 SVGAGI come from the germline V gene (reference sequence). The CDR3 region is CASNPGAFTEAFF. CDR3 sequence (DNA): TGTGCCAGCAATCCCGGGGCATTTACTGAAGCTTTCTTT.

CDR3 bases: TGCGCCAGCAGCTTGGCCTGGATAAACTCGACAGTCTCCTACGAGCAGTACTTC. Amino acid sequence: CASSLAWINSTVSYEQYF. J is TRBJ2-7 and V is TRBV5-1; TRBD1 is a possible D gene (5 bases). Germline V CDR1 and CDR2: SGHRS, YFSETQ. V lost 0 bases and J lost 0, with 19 bases in between. The CDR3 runs to 18 residues. The complete variable domain, with remaining parts taken from reference TRBV5-1 and TRBJ2-7, reads KAGVTQTPRYLIKTRGQQVTLSCSPISGHRSVSWYQQTPGQGLQFLFEYFSETQRNKGNFPGRFSGRQFSNSRSEMNVSTLELGDSALYLCASSLAWINSTVSYEQYFGPGTRLTVT.

The J gene is TRBJ2-1, the V gene TRBV28; D possibly matches TRBD1 or TRBD2 (5 bases each). Deletions cut 5 bases from V and 2 bases from J, with 10 bases between. This CDR3 contains 14 residues. Germline assignment: CDR1 MDHEN and CDR2 SYDVKM. As DNA, the CDR3 is TGTGCCAGCAGTCCGGGGACCACCTACAATGAGCAGTTCTTC. Amino acid sequence: CASSPGTTYNEQFF.

The rearrangement uses TRBV7-9 and TRBJ1-1; D is perhaps TRBD1 (5 bases). This CDR3 contains 13 residues. Germline V gives CDR1 SEHNR, CDR2 FQNEAQ (reference sequence). Trimming took 5 bases from V and 6 from J, leaving 13 bases between them. Here the CDR3 reads CASSPGGDPEAFF. The CDR3, as DNA: TGTGCCAGCAGCCCCGGGGGGGACCCTGAAGCTTTCTTT.

The chain has TRBV19 and TRBJ1-5; D call uncertain. The CDR3 sequence is 12 residues long. V dropped 4 bases and J dropped 5 bases, with 6 bases sitting between them. Germline CDR1 reads LNHDA; CDR2 reads SQIVND (reference sequence). The chain's CDR3 is CASSTLDQPQHF. The CDR3 DNA reads TGTGCCAGTAGTACCCTGGATCAGCCCCAGCATTTT.

CDR3 sequence reads: CASSVTGITEAFF. CDR3 coding DNA: TGTGCCAGCAGTGTCACAGGAATCACTGAAGCTTTCTTT. V is TRBV2 and J is TRBJ1-1, with a possible D match to TRBD1 (5 bases). There are 13 residues in the CDR3. The germline V gene has CDR1 SNHLY and CDR2 FYNNEI. Trimming cost V 4 bases and J 4 bases, with 10 bases left between them.

V and J are TRBV2 and TRBJ1-1, with 8 bases aligning to TRBD1. Germline V lookup: CDR1 SNHLY, CDR2 FYNNEI. J was trimmed by 5 bases and V by 7 bases; bases with no gene match: 9. CDR3 length: 14 amino acids. The CDR3 loop reads CASKITGGGTEAFF. CDR3 DNA: TGTGCCAGCAAGATTACAGGGGGGGGGACTGAAGCTTTCTTT.

Points on this clone: At one end the junction does not follow the germline gene, possibly because of a read error. The CDR3: CASSYGRGSEKLFF. The CDR3 DNA reads TGTGCTAGCAGTTACGGCAGGGGAAGTGAAAAACTGTTTTTT. This chain joins TRBV6-6 and TRBJ1-4, with TRBD1 as a possible D gene (6 bases). Germline V CDR1 and CDR2: MNHNY, SVGAGI (reference sequence). There are 14 residues in the CDR3.

This clone showed up just once. An end of the junction differs from the germline gene, which may be a read error. This rearrangement joins TRBV20-1 to TRBJ2-7, with D possibly TRBD1 on 5 matching bases. The length of the CDR3 is 11 residues. The germline CDR1 and CDR2 sequences are DFQATT and SNEGSKA (reference sequence). CDR3 nucleotide sequence: TGCAGTGCCTCACCCGACAGAGAGCAATACTTC. Translated, it gives CSASPDREQYF.

This chain joins TRBV6-1 and TRBJ2-3, with D maybe TRBD1 (6 bases). The germline gives CDR1 MNHNS, CDR2 SASEGT. CDR3 length: 13 amino acids. The V end was cut by 7 bases, the J end by 8 bases, with 16 bases between. DNA for the CDR3: TGTGCCAGCACAGGGGCGCGTTGGGGTACGCAGTATTTT. This translates into CASTGARWGTQYF.

V and J are TRBV25-1 and TRBJ1-1, with unresolved D. Germline assignment: CDR1 MGHDK and CDR2 SYGVNS. This CDR3 spans 12 amino acids. V lost 5 bases, J lost 11 bases, and 15 bases lay in between. This chain's CDR3 is CASSTQTNRAFF. CDR3 sequence (DNA): TGTGCCAGCAGTACTCAGACAAACCGGGCTTTCTTT.

This rearrangement joins TRBV7-9 to TRBJ2-7; 9 positions match TRBD2. This CDR3 spans 16 amino acids. Germline CDR1 is SEHNR and CDR2 is FQNEAQ (reference sequence). The ends lost 5 bases at V and 1 base at J; junction bases unmatched: 9. This CDR3 is CASSHSRGGGSYEQYF. The CDR3 DNA reads as TGTGCCAGCAGCCACTCACGCGGGGGGGGTTCCTACGAGCAGTACTTC. Full variable domain (missing parts from reference TRBV7-9 and TRBJ2-7): DTGVSQNPRHKITKRGQNVTFRCDPISEHNRLYWYRQTLGQGPEFLTYFQNEAQLEKSRLLSDRFSAERPKGSFSTLEIQRTEQGDSAMYLCASSHSRGGGSYEQYFGPGTRLTVT.